This T cell receptor beta chain stems from a study of blood T cell repertoires in COVID-19 (dated by TCRdb to 2018 to 2020). The study in broad terms: Collaborator samples came from the United States, Italy and Spain and covered acute and convalescent phases of COVID-19. The prospective study material was composed of cDNA or gDNA derived from T cells, B-cell-depleted T cells, or PBMCs. Deeply sampled blood TCRbeta repertoires from subjects exposed to, actively infected with, or recovered from COVID-19 were included in the dataset. A freely available public database, intended as a resource for researchers studying the immune response to SARS-CoV-2, is where the repertoires were released. Samples were obtained from the ongoing ImmuneRACE study (first 160 participants) and from over 1,000 subjects provided by 6 global collaborators. Sample metadata almost always included a de-identified subject ID, COVID-19 status, age in years and sex. Where HLA class I and class II types were available, the types were taken from metadata supplied by the sample provider, not from assay-based typing. Overall results and qualifications from the work: The quantity of clinical and demographic metadata differed by source and by participant and was supplied without curation.

Taken from cysteine to phenylalanine, the CDR3 has 12 residues. Left in the record is the CDR3 DNA by itself, 36 bases read in frame from the first base. V trim: 6 bases; J trim: 6 bases; unmatched bases: 2. The germline V gene specifies MNHEY as CDR1 and SVGAGI as CDR2. The immunoSEQ Assay, a bias-controlled multiplex PCR, was used to amplify TCRbeta CDR3 regions from genomic DNA. The paper's data handling went like this. Nucleated cell counts per sample were estimated from amplification of reference gene primers within the assay. Sequence reads were collapsed and filtered to measure the absolute abundance of every unique TCRbeta CDR3 rearrangement. For each sample, productive Simpson clonality was calculated as the square root of Simpson's diversity index across productive rearrangements. TCRdb provides this immuneACCESS table in a form limited to in-frame rearrangements. Some clones are lacking; in checked studies, under half of them reflect an unresolved V gene, and why the rest are absent is not known. V and J calls and clone size are copied from that table; D and trimming were computed from the DNA. In all, the sample holds 350,000 to 450,000 clones, and over 75% of those were seen once. The ten most abundant clones make up roughly 1.1% of the sample.

Participants in the prospective study were aged about 18 to 95 years, lived in some 24 United States geographic areas, and enrolled through a virtual design. Cohort assignment in the prospective study relied on participant-reported clinical history from a screening survey and a study questionnaire. For ImmuneRACE Cohort 3, a participant was defined as recovered based on two consecutive negative NP/OP PCR tests, clearance by a healthcare professional, or resolution of symptoms. Each participant in the prospective study had whole blood, serum and a nasopharyngeal or oropharyngeal swab collected by mobile phlebotomists. Prospective study participants could optionally give additional blood draws and questionnaires over an approximately two-month period. Before DNA extraction, prospective study blood samples were shipped either frozen or at room temperature. As to this clone: No antigen is known for it. There are no base qualities to consult, and no much larger clone falls within one base.

Sequences were obtained from PBMCs or T cells enriched from blood (not recorded which). This receptor was taken from a man aged 25 to 40 who had recovered from COVID-19. This sequence uses TRBV6-5 and TRBJ2-1, and TRBD1 aligns with 7 junction nucleotides. The CDR3 protein sequence reads: CASRSGGNEQFF. The DNA sequence reads TGTGCCAGCAGGTCAGGGGGCAATGAGCAGTTCTTC.